Each of the 32 T cell receptor beta chains below was sequenced from the same sample in a study of blood T cells in healthy people across ages. A second PCR, run for roughly 6 to 11 cycles, used a sample-barcoded 5' primer plus a J-beta primer mix. In TCRdb, the 5' RACE reads were re-called with MiXCR into one record per CDR3 protein. The sample includes some 750,000 distinct CDR3 sequences, about 20% of them seen just once. The sequenced sample consisted of blood. These receptors originate from a man aged 65-85 years in good health.

This rearrangement joins TRBV12-3 or TRBV12-4 to TRBJ2-7, with unresolved D. This CDR3 has 14 amino acids. The V gene lost 3 bases and the J gene lost 4 bases, with 13 bases spanning the gap. CDR3 bases: TGTGCCAGCAGTTTTGGCCTCGGTGGGTACGAGCAGTACTTC. Its protein product is CASSFGLGGYEQYF.

This rearrangement joins TRBV2 to TRBJ2-3, with TRBD2 matching 9 bases. The junction had 13 bases not matched to a gene; V was cut back by 5 bases and J by 1 base. The CDR3 totals 18 residues. The germline CDR1 and CDR2 sequences are SNHLY and FYNNEI. The CDR3 nucleotides read TGTGCCAGCAGTACGCCCCGAGGGAGGACTAGCGGCACAGATACGCAGTATTTT. Amino acids: CASSTPRGRTSGTDTQYF.

V is TRBV6-5 and J is TRBJ2-5, with D tentatively TRBD2 (6 bases). Germline assignment: CDR1 MNHEY and CDR2 SVGAGI. The CDR3 is 15 amino acids. V was shortened by 2 bases and J by 1 base, with 11 bases between the two germline ends. The CDR3 spells CASSYIGTGQETQYF. The CDR3 bases are TGTGCCAGCAGTTACATCGGGACTGGCCAAGAGACCCAGTACTTC.

V is TRBV7-2 and J is TRBJ1-2, with 8 nucleotides matching TRBD1. Losses at the gene ends were 5 bases for V and 3 bases for J; bases not matched to a gene: 5. This CDR3 has 14 amino acids. CDR1 is SGHTA, CDR2 FQGNSA, per germline. This CDR3 is CASSPTGEDYGYTF. In nucleotides, the CDR3 is TGTGCCAGCAGCCCGACAGGGGAGGACTATGGCTACACCTTC.

This clonotype showed up just a few times. The chain has TRBV5-6 and TRBJ1-2; TRBD1 is a possible D gene (5 bases). Deletions cut 4 bases from V and 1 base from J, with 20 bases between. CDR1 and CDR2 from the germline V gene are SGHDT and YYEEEE. The CDR3 is 17 amino acids. The CDR3 here is CASSGGTDWTFNYGYTF. The CDR3 bases are TGTGCCAGCAGCGGCGGGACCGACTGGACTTTTAACTATGGCTACACCTTC.

The table lists this clonotype with a few counts. CDR3 loop: CASSLRDSQKLFF. In DNA, the CDR3 is TGTGCCAGCAGCCTCCGGGACAGTCAAAAACTGTTTTTT. The V call is TRBV6-6, the J call TRBJ1-4; the match to TRBD1 covers 7 bases. The length of the CDR3 is 13 residues. Germline lookup yields CDR1 MNHNY and CDR2 SVGAGI (reference sequence). V lost 6 bases, J lost 9 bases, and 7 bases stayed unmatched.

This clonotype came up a few times. The genes are TRBV5-4 and TRBJ2-2; 10 bases line up with TRBD2. With 1 base clipped from V and 3 bases from J, the junction kept 3 bases outside the gene matches. The CDR3 has 16 residues. CDR1 and CDR2 from the germline V gene are SGHNT and YYREEE (reference sequence). The DNA for the CDR3 is TGTGCCAGCAGCTTGTTGGGACTAGCGCACACCGGGGAGCTGTTTTTT. It translates to CASSLLGLAHTGELFF.

This clonotype was detected a few times. The genes are TRBV7-9 and TRBJ2-5, with TRBD2 matching 10 bases. Germline V gene data show CDR1 as SEHNR and CDR2 as FQNEAQ (reference sequence). The CDR3 has 16 amino acids. Germline trimming cut 4 bases from V and 1 base from J; bases unmatched to any gene: 6. CDR3 loop: CASSSASGSRQETQYF. The CDR3 region has the DNA TGTGCCAGCAGCTCCGCTAGCGGGAGTCGCCAAGAGACCCAGTACTTC.

The rearrangement uses TRBV20-1 and TRBJ1-5; tentative D call: TRBD1 (5 bases). The length of the CDR3 is 14 residues. Trimming left V 5 bases short and J 4 bases short, with 15 bases between. CDR1 DFQATT and CDR2 SNEGSKA come from the germline V gene (reference sequence). Written as DNA, the CDR3 is TGCAGTGCTCCAACCCCAGGGTTGAATCAGCCCCAGCATTTT. It translates to CSAPTPGLNQPQHF.

This clonotype was counted between two and nine times. A junction boundary mismatches the germline segment, possibly from a read error. The chain combines TRBV12-3 or TRBV12-4 with TRBJ1-2; 10 nucleotides line up with TRBD1. The CDR3 spans 14 residues. CDR3 sequence reads: CACSPGDRGYGYTF. Written as DNA, the CDR3 is TGTGCCTGCAGTCCGGGGGACAGGGGCTATGGCTACACCTTC.

This clonotype was observed at least ten times. The rearrangement uses TRBV12-3 or TRBV12-4 and TRBJ2-2; D is undetermined. V lost 5 bases to trimming and J lost 2 bases, with 9 bases between them. This CDR3 spans 14 amino acids. The CDR3 loop reads CASSELINTGELFF. The CDR3 region has the DNA TGTGCCAGCAGTGAACTTATAAACACCGGGGAGCTGTTTTTT.

This clonotype was picked up many times. The chain couples TRBV12-3 or TRBV12-4 to TRBJ1-1, with D possibly being TRBD1 (5 bases). The CDR3 has 13 amino acids. V was clipped by 3 bases and J by 6 bases, with 11 bases between them. The CDR3 loop reads CASSFVGVAEAFF. The CDR3 DNA is TGTGCCAGCAGTTTTGTAGGGGTCGCTGAAGCTTTCTTT.

V gene TRBV19 combines with J gene TRBJ1-2, with 7 positions matching TRBD1. The CDR3 is 14 amino acids. J was trimmed by 5 bases and V by 5 bases; bases with no gene match: 8. Germline assignment: CDR1 LNHDA and CDR2 SQIVND (reference sequence). This CDR3 reads CASSPGQAYYGYTF. The DNA for the CDR3 is TGTGCCAGTAGTCCAGGACAGGCGTATTATGGCTACACCTTC.

Points on this clonotype: The junction departs from germline at one end; a sequencing error may be responsible. V usage is TRBV18 and J usage is TRBJ2-3; TRBD1 matches at 8 bases. CDR1 KGHSH and CDR2 LQKENI come from the germline V gene. The CDR3 is 14 amino acids. The CDR3 loop is CASSPDRGTDRQYF. The CDR3 bases are TGTGCCAGCTCACCAGACAGGGGTACAGATAGGCAGTATTTT.

This clonotype has a handful of counts. The junction differs from germline at one of its ends, possibly a read error. The chain is built from TRBV5-1 and TRBJ1-6; D may be TRBD1 (5 bases). Germline V CDR1 and CDR2: SGHRS, YFSETQ. The CDR3 runs to 14 residues. The CDR3 region has the DNA TGCGCCAGCAGATTGGCAGGGAACAATTCACCCCTCCACTTT. Encoded protein: CASRLAGNNSPLHF.

The chain recombines TRBV19 with TRBJ2-7; D remains ambiguous. Germline V gene data show CDR1 as LNHDA and CDR2 as SQIVND (reference sequence). The CDR3 is 14 amino acids. V shed 3 bases and J shed 0 bases, with 9 bases lying between them. The CDR3 DNA reads TGTGCCAGTAGTATGTCGGAGAGCTCCTACGAGCAGTACTTC. Translating it yields CASSMSESSYEQYF.

This clonotype turned up a few times. The V call is TRBV10-3, the J call TRBJ1-1; D is perhaps TRBD1 (5 bases). The CDR3 has 15 amino acids. V shed 0 bases and J shed 1 base, with 9 bases lying between them. Germline V lookup: CDR1 ENHRY, CDR2 SYGVKD. CDR3 residues: CAISESGHPNTEAFF. The CDR3 DNA sequence: TGTGCCATCAGTGAGTCAGGACACCCGAACACTGAAGCTTTCTTT.

Ten or more counts support this clonotype. V and J are TRBV20-1 and TRBJ2-5, with a tentative D call TRBD2 (5 bases). Trimming pared 5 bases from V and 1 base from J, leaving 14 bases between. This CDR3 contains 14 residues. CDR1 DFQATT and CDR2 SNEGSKA come from the germline V gene (reference sequence). The CDR3 loop is CSAPRTSAQETQYF. CDR3 DNA sequence: TGCAGTGCTCCTCGGACTTCCGCCCAAGAGACCCAGTACTTC.

This clonotype occurred a few times. This sequence joins TRBV11-3 and TRBJ2-7; weak D call: TRBD2 (6 bases). This CDR3 comprises 13 residues. The germline CDR1 and CDR2 sequences are SGHNT and YENEEA. With 6 bases removed from V and 7 bases from J, the gap between germline ends came to 16 bases. The CDR3 nucleotides read TGTGCCAGCAGTCGGGTTAGCGGCGGTGAGCAGTACGTC. Amino acids: CASSRVSGGEQYV.

This clonotype occurred once. This chain joins TRBV5-1 and TRBJ2-1, with 13 bases fitting TRBD2. J was trimmed by 7 bases and V by 3 bases; bases with no gene match: 10. Germline CDR1 reads SGHRS; CDR2 reads YFSETQ. This CDR3 has 17 residues. This CDR3 reads CASSSDLLAGGGNEQFF. In DNA, the CDR3 is TGCGCCAGCAGCTCGGACCTACTAGCGGGAGGGGGTAATGAGCAGTTCTTC.

On this clonotype itself: At one of its ends the junction is not consistent with the germline gene, which may arise from a read error. This chain joins TRBV6-6 and TRBJ2-5, with a tentative D call TRBD2 (5 bases). This CDR3 comprises 16 residues. Germline CDR1 and CDR2: MNHNY and SVGAGI (reference sequence). The CDR3 loop reads CASRPTPSGYQETQHF. The CDR3 region has the DNA TGTGCCAGCAGACCAACGCCCTCGGGGTACCAAGAGACCCAGCACTTC.

The chain uses TRBV3-1 and TRBJ1-2; the D is unclear. The CDR3 contains 13 residues. The V gene lost 4 bases and the J gene lost 5 bases, with 11 bases spanning the gap. Per the germline V gene, CDR1 is LGHDT and CDR2 is YNNKEL (reference sequence). The CDR3 reads CASSPLRGYGYTF. CDR3 nucleotides: TGTGCCAGCAGCCCCCTTCGAGGATATGGCTACACCTTC. The entire variable domain, with the rest obtained from reference TRBV3-1 and TRBJ1-2, is as follows: DTAVSQTPKYLVTQMGNDKSIKCEQNLGHDTMYWYKQDSKKFLKIMFSYNNKELIINETVPNRFSPKSPDKAHLNLHINSLELGDSAVYFCASSPLRGYGYTFGSGTRLTVV.

This clonotype was observed a few times. This chain uses TRBV11-2 with TRBJ2-5; 7 nucleotides agree with TRBD1. CDR1 is SGHAT and CDR2 is FQNNGV in the germline V gene. After removal of 6 bases from V and 9 bases from J, the junction contained 10 bases not matched to a gene. The CDR3 is 13 residues long. Here the CDR3 reads CASSLDRVPSQYF. The CDR3 nucleotides are TGTGCCAGCAGTCTAGACAGGGTACCTTCCCAGTACTTC.

This clonotype was picked up a small number of times. The chain links TRBV6-5 to TRBJ2-3; TRBD1 aligns across 7 bases. Germline CDR1 reads MNHEY; CDR2 reads SVGAGI. This CDR3 is built from 12 residues. The V gene end was trimmed by 5 bases and the J gene end by 10 bases; junction bases not matched to a gene: 6. The CDR3 DNA reads TGTGCCAGCAGTAGTTCAGGGGGACCGCAGTATTTT. Amino acid sequence: CASSSSGGPQYF.

This clonotype came up a few times. The rearrangement links TRBV20-1 to TRBJ1-2; D remains ambiguous. V lost 2 bases and J lost 6, with 10 bases in between. The CDR3 sequence is 12 residues long. Germline V gene lookup returns CDR1 DFQATT and CDR2 SNEGSKA (reference sequence). In DNA form, the CDR3 reads TGCAGTGCTAGAAAGTGGCCCAATGGCTACACCTTC. Translating gives CSARKWPNGYTF.

The CDR3 loop reads CASRQGGWQPQHF. The CDR3 DNA is TGTGCCAGCAGGCAAGGGGGGTGGCAGCCCCAGCATTTT. The chain joins TRBV12-3 or TRBV12-4 to TRBJ1-5, with D possibly TRBD1 on 6 matching bases. The CDR3 consists of 13 residues. V was cut by 6 bases and J by 7 bases, with 13 bases left in between.

This clonotype was observed a handful of times. The gene calls are TRBV4-3 and TRBJ2-4, with D possibly TRBD2 on 6 matching bases. V dropped 0 bases and J dropped 3 bases, with 15 bases sitting between them. The CDR3 length is 17 residues. CDR1 is LGHNA, CDR2 YSLEER, per germline. DNA of the CDR3: TGCGCCAGCAGCCAAGATGGCGCGGGACGGGGCAAAAACATTCAGTACTTC. Amino acid sequence: CASSQDGAGRGKNIQYF.

The genes are TRBV20-1 and TRBJ2-1; possibly TRBD1 or TRBD2 for D (5 bases each). Trimming took 3 bases from V and 3 from J, leaving 15 bases between them. There are 15 residues in the CDR3. Germline loops: CDR1 DFQATT, CDR2 SNEGSKA (reference sequence). Written as DNA, the CDR3 is TGCAGTGCTAGTAGTTACGGGGCCCGCTACAATGAGCAGTTCTTC. Encoded protein: CSASSYGARYNEQFF.

This clonotype has more than one count but fewer than ten. V and J are TRBV20-1 and TRBJ1-3, with D possibly TRBD1 on 6 matching bases. Germline V gene lookup returns CDR1 DFQATT and CDR2 SNEGSKA (reference sequence). This CDR3 contains 14 residues. Trimming removed 4 bases from V and 4 bases from J, with 14 bases in between. The CDR3 region is CSATLRGLGNTIYF. The CDR3 coding sequence is TGCAGTGCTACCCTCAGGGGCTTAGGAAACACCATATATTTT.

This clonotype was detected only a few times. The chain employs TRBV20-1 and TRBJ2-7; 10 bases match TRBD1. The CDR3 has 13 amino acids. The germline gives CDR1 DFQATT, CDR2 SNEGSKA (reference sequence). J gave up 6 bases and V 3 bases, and 5 bases lay outside the gene matches. The CDR3 DNA sequence: TGCAGTGCTAGGGGACAGGGGAAACGCGAGCAGTACTTC. As protein: CSARGQGKREQYF.

The sample holds many counts of this clonotype. This rearrangement joins TRBV29-1 to TRBJ2-2, with D possibly matching TRBD2 (6 bases). The CDR3 runs 14 residues. The V gene lost 1 base and the J gene lost 4 bases, with 10 bases spanning the gap. Germline lookup yields CDR1 SQVTM and CDR2 ANQGSEA. Here the CDR3 reads CSVEAGVRTGELFF. The DNA for the CDR3 is TGCAGCGTTGAAGCGGGAGTCCGCACCGGGGAGCTGTTTTTT.

The rearrangement links TRBV19 to TRBJ2-3; tentative D call: TRBD2 (6 bases). Per germline, CDR1 LNHDA and CDR2 SQIVND (reference sequence). The CDR3 spans 15 residues. V gave up 6 bases and J gave up 4 bases, with 17 bases separating them. The CDR3 nucleotides read TGTGCCAGTAGGGGAGGACGGACGGGGTCAGATACGCAGTATTTT. Amino acids: CASRGGRTGSDTQYF.